What follows describes a single TCR beta chain. This record belongs to a study of shared T cell receptors in the human thymus. From germline, CDR1 is MDHEN and CDR2 SYDVKM. The CDR3 loop spans 16 amino acids. V dropped 4 bases and J dropped 4 bases, with 18 bases sitting between them. Sequencing was performed with immunoSEQ multiplex PCR; in TCRdb, only in-frame clones are kept and a portion is missing. The sample has under 700,000 clones; 75% to 80% are singletons. These data also formed part of another study, on human thymus T cells. That paper states: Highly overlapping thymic repertoires in unrelated individuals were reported by related research.

Sequenced: thymocytes. The rearrangement joins TRBV28 to TRBJ2-3, with a weak D call TRBD1 (6 bases). This TCR was sampled from a boy under two years old with a congenital heart defect. The CDR3 loop reads CASSCRGQSCADTQYF. The CDR3 coding sequence is TGTGCCAGCAGTTGCAGAGGACAGAGTTGTGCAGATACGCAGTATTTT.